This T cell receptor (beta chain) was documented in a study of T cell repertoires in cytomegalovirus infection. This CDR3 has 14 residues. V was pared by 0 bases and J by 6 bases, with 12 bases between. The germline V gene has CDR1 SGHDT and CDR2 YYEEEE. Study-wide results and caveats: Of the TCR beta families, the public ones yielded a cumulative frequency that identified carriers of CMV plus the relevant HLA. The ex vivo response was dominated by HLA-C-restricted CMV-specific TCR beta clonotypes.

TCRdb re-called the reads through MiXCR, storing one row per CDR3 protein. The table lists about 830,000 distinct CDR3 sequences, approximately 29% of them singletons. With respect to this clonotype: The antigen remains undetermined.

The sample was cultured CD8+ T cells from PBMCs, taken from culture after CMV antigen stimulation. The source of this sequence is a human donor in good health (CMV status not recorded). Some clones in this sample may be carry-over from other donors' samples. The chain combines TRBV5-6 with TRBJ1-2; possibly TRBD1 for D (5 bases). The CDR3 bases are TGTGCCAGCAGCTTGGGACAGCCGTTCGATGGCTACACCTTC. This codes for CASSLGQPFDGYTF.